This T cell receptor beta chain stems from a study of blood T cell repertoires in COVID-19. The wider study: Spain, Italy and the United States supplied samples that represented acute and convalescent COVID-19. In each case, the material was cDNA or gDNA derived from T cells, B-cell-depleted T cells, or PBMCs.

Germline V gives CDR1 LNHDA, CDR2 SQIVND (reference sequence). Trimming took 5 bases from V and 1 from J; bases not matched to a gene: 9. This CDR3 is built from 17 residues. Only in-frame clones appear in the TCRdb table, and some are missing; sequencing was by immunoSEQ multiplex PCR. The sample yields about 50,000 clones, nearly 90% seen once. The genes are TRBV19 and TRBJ2-5; 11 bases are a match to TRBD2. Sequencing was done on a sample of peripheral blood. The sequence derives from a man older than 75 with active or convalescent COVID-19. CDR3: CASSAQTSGNSQETQYF. The CDR3 nucleotides are TGTGCCAGTAGTGCTCAGACTAGCGGGAATTCCCAAGAGACCCAGTACTTC.